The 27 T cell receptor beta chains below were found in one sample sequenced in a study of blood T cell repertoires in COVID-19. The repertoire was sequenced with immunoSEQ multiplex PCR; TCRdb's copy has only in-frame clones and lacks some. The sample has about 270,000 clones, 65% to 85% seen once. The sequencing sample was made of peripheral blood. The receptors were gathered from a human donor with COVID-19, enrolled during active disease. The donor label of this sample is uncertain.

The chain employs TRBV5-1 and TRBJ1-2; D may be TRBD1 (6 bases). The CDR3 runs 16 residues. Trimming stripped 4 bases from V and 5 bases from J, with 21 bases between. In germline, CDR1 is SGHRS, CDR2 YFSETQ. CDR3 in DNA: TGCGCCAGCAGCGCCTCAACAGGGAATGGGGCGTATGGCTACACCTTC. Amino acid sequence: CASSASTGNGAYGYTF.

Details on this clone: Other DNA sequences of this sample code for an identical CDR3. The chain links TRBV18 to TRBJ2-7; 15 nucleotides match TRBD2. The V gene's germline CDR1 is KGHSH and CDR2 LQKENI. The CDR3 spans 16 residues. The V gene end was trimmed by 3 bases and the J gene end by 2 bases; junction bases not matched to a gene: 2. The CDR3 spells CASSPGLAGGTYEQYF. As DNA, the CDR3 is TGTGCCAGCTCACCGGGACTAGCGGGGGGAACCTACGAGCAGTACTTC.

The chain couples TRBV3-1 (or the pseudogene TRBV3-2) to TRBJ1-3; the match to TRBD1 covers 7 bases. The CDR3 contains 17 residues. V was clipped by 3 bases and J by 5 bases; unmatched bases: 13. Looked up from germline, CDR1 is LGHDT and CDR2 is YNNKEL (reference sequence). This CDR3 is CASSHLVTGTERNTIYF. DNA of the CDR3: TGTGCCAGCAGCCACCTAGTTACCGGGACAGAAAGAAACACCATATATTTT.

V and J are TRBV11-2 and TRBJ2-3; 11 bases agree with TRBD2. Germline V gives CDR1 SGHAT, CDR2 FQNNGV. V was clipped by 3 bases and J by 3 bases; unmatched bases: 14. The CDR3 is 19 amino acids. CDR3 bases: TGTGCCAGCAGCTTCCTCGGGGTAGCGGGAGGGCTTGTAACAGATACGCAGTATTTT. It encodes CASSFLGVAGGLVTDTQYF.

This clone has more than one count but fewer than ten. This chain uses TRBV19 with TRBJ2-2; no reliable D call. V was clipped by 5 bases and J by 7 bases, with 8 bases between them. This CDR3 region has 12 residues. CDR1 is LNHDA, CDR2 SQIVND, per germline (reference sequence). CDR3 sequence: CASSAGDGELFF. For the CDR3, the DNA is TGTGCCAGTAGTGCAGGCGACGGGGAGCTGTTTTTT.

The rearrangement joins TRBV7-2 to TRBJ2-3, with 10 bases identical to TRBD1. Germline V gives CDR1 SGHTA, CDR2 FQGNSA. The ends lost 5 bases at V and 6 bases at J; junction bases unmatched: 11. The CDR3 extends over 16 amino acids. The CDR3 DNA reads TGTGCCAGCAGCAGAACCGGGACAGGGGTAGGGGATACGCAGTATTTT. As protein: CASSRTGTGVGDTQYF.

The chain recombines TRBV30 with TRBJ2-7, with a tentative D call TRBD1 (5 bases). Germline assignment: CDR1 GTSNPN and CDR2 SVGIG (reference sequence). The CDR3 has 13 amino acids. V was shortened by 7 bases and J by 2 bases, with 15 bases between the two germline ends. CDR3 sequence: CASTSGLTYEQYF. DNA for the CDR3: TGTGCCTCAACTTCAGGGTTAACCTACGAGCAGTACTTC.

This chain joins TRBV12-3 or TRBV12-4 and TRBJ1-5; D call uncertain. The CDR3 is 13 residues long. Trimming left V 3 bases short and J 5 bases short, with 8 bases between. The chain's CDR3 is CASSFARDQPQHF. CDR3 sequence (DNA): TGTGCCAGCAGTTTTGCCCGCGATCAGCCCCAGCATTTT.

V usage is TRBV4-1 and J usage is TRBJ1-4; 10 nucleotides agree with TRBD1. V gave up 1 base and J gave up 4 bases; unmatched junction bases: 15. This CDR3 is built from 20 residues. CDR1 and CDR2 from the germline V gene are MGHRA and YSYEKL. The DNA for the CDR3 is TGCGCCAGCAGCCAAGTAGCCCCGGGACAGGGGCCTCTCTATAATGAAAAACTGTTTTTT. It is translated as CASSQVAPGQGPLYNEKLFF.

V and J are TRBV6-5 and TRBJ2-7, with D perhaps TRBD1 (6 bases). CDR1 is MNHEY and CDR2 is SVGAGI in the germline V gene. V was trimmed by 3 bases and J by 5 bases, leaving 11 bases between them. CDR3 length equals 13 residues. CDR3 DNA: TGTGCCAGCAGTTATGCAGGGGCAGACGAGCAGTACTTC. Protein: CASSYAGADEQYF.

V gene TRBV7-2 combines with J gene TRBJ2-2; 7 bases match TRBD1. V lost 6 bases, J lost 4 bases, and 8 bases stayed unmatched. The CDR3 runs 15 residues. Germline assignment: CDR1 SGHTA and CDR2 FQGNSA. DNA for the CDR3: TGTGCCAGCAGACCTGACAGGGCGATCACCGGGGAGCTGTTTTTT. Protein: CASRPDRAITGELFF. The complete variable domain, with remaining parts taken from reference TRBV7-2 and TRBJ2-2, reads GAGVSQSPSNKVTEKGKDVELRCDPISGHTALYWYRQSLGQGLEFLIYFQGNSAPDKSGLPSDRFSAERTGGSVSTLTIQRTQQEDSAVYLCASRPDRAITGELFFGEGSRLTVL.

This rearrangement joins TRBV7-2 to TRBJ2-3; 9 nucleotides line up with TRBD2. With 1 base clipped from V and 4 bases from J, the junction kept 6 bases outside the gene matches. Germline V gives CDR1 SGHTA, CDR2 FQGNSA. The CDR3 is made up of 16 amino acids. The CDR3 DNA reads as TGTGCCAGCAGCTTAGGAGGTAGCGGGAGCTCAGATACGCAGTATTTT. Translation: CASSLGGSGSSDTQYF. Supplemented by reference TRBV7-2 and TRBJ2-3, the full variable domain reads GAGVSQSPSNKVTEKGKDVELRCDPISGHTALYWYRQSLGQGLEFLIYFQGNSAPDKSGLPSDRFSAERTGGSVSTLTIQRTQQEDSAVYLCASSLGGSGSSDTQYFGPGTRLTVL.

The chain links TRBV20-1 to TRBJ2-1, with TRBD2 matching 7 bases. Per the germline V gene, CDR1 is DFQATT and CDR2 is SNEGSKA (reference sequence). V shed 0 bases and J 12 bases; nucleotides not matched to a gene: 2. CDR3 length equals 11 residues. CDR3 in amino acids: CSAREGEGQFF. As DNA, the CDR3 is TGCAGTGCTAGAGAGGGGGAGGGGCAGTTCTTC.

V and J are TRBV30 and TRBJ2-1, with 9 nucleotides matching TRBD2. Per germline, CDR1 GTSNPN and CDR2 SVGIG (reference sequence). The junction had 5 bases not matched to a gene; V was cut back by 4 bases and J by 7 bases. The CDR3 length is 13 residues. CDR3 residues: CAWNRGLANEQFF. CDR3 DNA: TGTGCCTGGAACCGAGGACTAGCGAATGAGCAGTTCTTC.

CDR3 nucleotides: TGTGCCAGCGGACAGGGTATGAACACTGAAGCTTTCTTT. Its translation: CASGQGMNTEAFF. This chain links TRBV9 with TRBJ1-1, with TRBD1 matching over 8 bases. The CDR3 spans 13 residues. Losses at the gene ends were 7 bases for V and 0 bases for J; bases not matched to a gene: 2. CDR1 and CDR2 (germline): SGDLS, YYNGEE. The whole variable domain, filled in from reference TRBV9 and TRBJ1-1, reads DSGVTQTPKHLITATGQRVTLRCSPRSGDLSVYWYQQSLDQGLQFLIQYYNGEERAKGNILERFSAQQFPDLHSELNLSSLELGDSALYFCASGQGMNTEAFFGQGTRLTVV.

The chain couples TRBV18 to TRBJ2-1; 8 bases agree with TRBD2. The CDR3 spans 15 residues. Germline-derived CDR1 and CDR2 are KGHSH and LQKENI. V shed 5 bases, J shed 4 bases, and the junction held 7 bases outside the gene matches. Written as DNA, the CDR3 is TGTGCCAGCTCAACCTCCGGGAGGGATTACAATGAGCAGTTCTTC. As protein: CASSTSGRDYNEQFF.

CDR3 nucleotide sequence: TGTGCCAGTAGTATCTCGGGTGGGTTCTACGAGCAGTACTTC. The encoded protein is CASSISGGFYEQYF. V is TRBV19 and J is TRBJ2-7; D remains ambiguous. Trimming removed 3 bases from V and 3 bases from J, with 12 bases in between. CDR3 size: 14 residues. Germline CDR1 reads LNHDA; CDR2 reads SQIVND (reference sequence).

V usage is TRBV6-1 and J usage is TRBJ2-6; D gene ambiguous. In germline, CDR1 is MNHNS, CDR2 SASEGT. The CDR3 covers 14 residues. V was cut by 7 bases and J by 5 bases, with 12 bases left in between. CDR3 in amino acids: CASKESLWANVLTF. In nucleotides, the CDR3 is TGTGCCAGCAAAGAGTCGCTCTGGGCCAACGTCCTGACTTTC.

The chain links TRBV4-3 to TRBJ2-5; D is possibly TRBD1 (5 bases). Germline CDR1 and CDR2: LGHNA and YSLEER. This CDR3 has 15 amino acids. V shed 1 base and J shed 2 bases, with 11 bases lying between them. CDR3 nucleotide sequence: TGCGCCAGCAGCCAAGTGGCCAGGGCACAAGAGACCCAGTACTTC. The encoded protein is CASSQVARAQETQYF.

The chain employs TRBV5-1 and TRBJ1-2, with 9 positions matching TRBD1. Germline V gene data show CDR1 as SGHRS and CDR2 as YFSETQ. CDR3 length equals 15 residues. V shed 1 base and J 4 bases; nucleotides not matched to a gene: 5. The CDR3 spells CASSLSTGGFYGYTF. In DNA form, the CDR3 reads TGCGCCAGCAGCTTGAGTACAGGGGGCTTCTATGGCTACACCTTC.

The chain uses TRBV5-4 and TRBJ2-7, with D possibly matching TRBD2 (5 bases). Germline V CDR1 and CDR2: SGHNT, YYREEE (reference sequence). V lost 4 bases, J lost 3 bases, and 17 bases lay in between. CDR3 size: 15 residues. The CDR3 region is CASSPKEGTSYEQYF. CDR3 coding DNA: TGTGCCAGCAGCCCTAAAGAGGGAACTAGCTACGAGCAGTACTTC.

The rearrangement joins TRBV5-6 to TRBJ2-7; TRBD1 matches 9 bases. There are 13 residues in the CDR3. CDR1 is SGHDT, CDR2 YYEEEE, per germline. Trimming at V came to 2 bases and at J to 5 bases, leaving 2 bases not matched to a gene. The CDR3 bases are TGTGCCAGCAGCTTTGACAGGGGGGACGAGCAGTACTTC. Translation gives CASSFDRGDEQYF. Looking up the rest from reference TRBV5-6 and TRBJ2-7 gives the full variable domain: DAGVTQSPTHLIKTRGQQVTLRCSPKSGHDTVSWYQQALGQGPQFIFQYYEEEERQRGNFPDRFSGHQFPNYSSELNVNALLLGDSALYLCASSFDRGDEQYFGPGTRLTVT.

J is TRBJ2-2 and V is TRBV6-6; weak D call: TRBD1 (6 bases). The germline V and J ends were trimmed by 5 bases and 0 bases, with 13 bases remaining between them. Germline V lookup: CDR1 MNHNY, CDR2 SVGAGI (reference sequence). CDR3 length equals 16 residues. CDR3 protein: CASSTTGLTNTGELFF. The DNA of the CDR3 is TGTGCCAGCAGTACAACAGGGCTCACGAACACCGGGGAGCTGTTTTTT.

The CDR3, as DNA: TGCGCCAGCAGCACAGCCGGGACTAGCGGTTACAATGAGCAGTTCTTC. Encoded protein: CASSTAGTSGYNEQFF. The rearrangement uses TRBV5-1 and TRBJ2-1; 11 positions agree with TRBD2. CDR3 length: 16 amino acids. Germline V gene sequence: CDR1 SGHRS, CDR2 YFSETQ. Trimming cost V 4 bases and J 4 bases; bases outside gene matches: 7.

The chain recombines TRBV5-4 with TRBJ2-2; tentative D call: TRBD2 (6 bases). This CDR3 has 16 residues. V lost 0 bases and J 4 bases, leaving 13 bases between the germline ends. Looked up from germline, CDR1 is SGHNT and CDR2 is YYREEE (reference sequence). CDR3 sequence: CASSLDPGVATGELFF. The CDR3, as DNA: TGTGCCAGCAGCTTGGATCCGGGGGTCGCCACCGGGGAGCTGTTTTTT.

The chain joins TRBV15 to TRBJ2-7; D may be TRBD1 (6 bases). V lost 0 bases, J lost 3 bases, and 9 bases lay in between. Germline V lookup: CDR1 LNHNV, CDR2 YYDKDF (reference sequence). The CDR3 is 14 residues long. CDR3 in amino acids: CATSRDRGNYEQYF. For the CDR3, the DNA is TGTGCCACCAGCAGAGATAGGGGGAACTACGAGCAGTACTTC.

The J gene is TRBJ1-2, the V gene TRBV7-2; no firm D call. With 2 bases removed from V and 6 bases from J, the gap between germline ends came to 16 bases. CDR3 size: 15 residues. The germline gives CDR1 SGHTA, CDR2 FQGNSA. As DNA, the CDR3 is TGTGCCAGCAGCTTAACGGTGGCAGGATCGAATGGCTACACCTTC. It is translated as CASSLTVAGSNGYTF.